The 28 T cell receptor beta chains below come from one sample, sequenced in a study of T cell changes during pregnancy in multiple sclerosis (dated 2019 in TCRdb). Preparation of the library involved the immunoSEQ multiplex PCR assay. TCRdb mirrors the immuneACCESS table, restricted to in-frame sequences. Some clones are absent from its copies; in checked studies, under half trace to an unresolved V gene, and the reason for the others is unknown. The sample includes tens of thousands of clones, with more than 85% observed a single time. Roughly 5% of the sample belongs to the ten largest clones. Here the sequenced sample was CD8+ T cells from peripheral blood mononuclear cells, taken before pregnancy. The receptors were gathered from a female donor with multiple sclerosis, enrolled in a pregnancy study.

The CDR3 loop reads CATSRRIITGQGGSQPQHF. The CDR3 nucleotides are TGTGCCACCAGCAGACGAATAATCACGGGGCAGGGAGGAAGTCAGCCCCAGCATTTT. The chain employs TRBV15 and TRBJ1-5; D is perhaps TRBD1 (5 bases). Germline V gene data show CDR1 as LNHNV and CDR2 as YYDKDF (reference sequence). With 2 bases removed from V and 6 bases from J, the gap between germline ends came to 26 bases. CDR3 length: 19 amino acids. The full variable domain, rest sourced from reference TRBV15 and TRBJ1-5, is DAMVIQNPRYQVTQFGKPVTLSCSQTLNHNVMYWYQQKSSQAPKLLFHYYDKDFNNEADTPDNFQSRRPNTSFCFLDIRSPGLGDTAMYLCATSRRIITGQGGSQPQHFGDGTRLSIL.

V usage is TRBV6-6 and J usage is TRBJ2-2, with TRBD1 identical over 11 bases. CDR3 length equals 16 residues. The V segment lost 6 bases and the J segment 8 bases; nucleotides outside the gene matches: 11. Germline CDR1 reads MNHNY; CDR2 reads SVGAGI (reference sequence). In DNA, the CDR3 is TGTGCCAGCAGCCTGGACAGGGGGCACCTGGATGGGGAGCTGTTTTTT. The encoded protein is CASSLDRGHLDGELFF.

The chain uses TRBV6-5 and TRBJ2-7, with 8 bases that match TRBD1. J gave up 4 bases and V 7 bases, and 3 bases lay outside the gene matches. The CDR3 sequence is 12 residues long. The germline gives CDR1 MNHEY, CDR2 SVGAGI. Here the CDR3 reads CASTGGKYEQYF. CDR3 nucleotides: TGTGCCAGCACAGGGGGCAAATACGAGCAGTACTTC.

The rearrangement links TRBV30 to TRBJ2-7; perhaps TRBD2 as D (5 bases). This CDR3 has 12 amino acids. The V end lost 1 base, the J end lost 7 bases, and 11 bases lay between the germline ends. Germline values: CDR1 GTSNPN, CDR2 SVGIG (reference sequence). The CDR3 DNA reads as TGTGCCTGGAGTGAGACTTGGAGGGAGCAGTACTTC. Its translation is CAWSETWREQYF.

The chain recombines TRBV12-5 with TRBJ1-4, with D perhaps TRBD1 (5 bases). Looked up from germline, CDR1 is LGHNT and CDR2 is FRNRAP. Trimming stripped 1 base from V and 8 bases from J, with 8 bases between. This CDR3 region has 13 residues. In DNA form, the CDR3 reads TGTGCTAGTGGTTTGGGGCGACAGGAAAAACTGTTTTTT. This sequence encodes CASGLGRQEKLFF.

J is TRBJ1-4 and V is TRBV7-6; D is unclear. This CDR3 region has 15 residues. Germline CDR1 and CDR2: SGHVS and FNYEAQ. Trimming took 1 base from V and 3 from J, leaving 9 bases between them. The CDR3 loop is CASSLDESANEKLFF. In DNA form, the CDR3 reads TGTGCCAGCAGCTTAGATGAGAGCGCTAATGAAAAACTGTTTTTT. The full variable domain, its missing parts supplied by reference TRBV7-6 and TRBJ1-4, is GAGVSQSPRYKVTKRGQDVALRCDPISGHVSLYWYRQALGQGPEFLTYFNYEAQQDKSGLPNDRFSAERPEGSISTLTIQRTEQRDSAMYRCASSLDESANEKLFFGSGTQLSVL.

The chain employs TRBV5-1 and TRBJ2-3; TRBD2 aligns across 8 bases. V lost 3 bases to trimming and J lost 2 bases; unmatched junction nucleotides: 8. The CDR3 sequence is 16 residues long. Germline values: CDR1 SGHRS, CDR2 YFSETQ. The CDR3 nucleotides read TGCGCCAGCAGCTGGGAAGCGGGGGTTTCCACAGATACGCAGTATTTT. Protein sequence: CASSWEAGVSTDTQYF. Complete variable domain (other parts from reference TRBV5-1 and TRBJ2-3): KAGVTQTPRYLIKTRGQQVTLSCSPISGHRSVSWYQQTPGQGLQFLFEYFSETQRNKGNFPGRFSGRQFSNSRSEMNVSTLELGDSALYLCASSWEAGVSTDTQYFGPGTRLTVL.

The J gene is TRBJ1-6, the V gene TRBV6-1; tentative D call: TRBD1 (6 bases). The CDR3 sequence is 15 residues long. Trimming removed 5 bases from V and 11 bases from J, with 19 bases in between. Germline CDR1 reads MNHNS; CDR2 reads SASEGT. The CDR3 bases are TGTGCCAGCAGTCCCGATTCGACAGGCTCACCACCCCTCCACTTT. Its translation: CASSPDSTGSPPLHF.

The chain couples TRBV5-6 to TRBJ1-5; D is unclear. The germline CDR1 and CDR2 sequences are SGHDT and YYEEEE. The CDR3 has 12 amino acids. With 2 bases removed from V and 6 bases from J, the gap between germline ends came to 6 bases. CDR3 loop: CASSFAAQPQHF. CDR3 nucleotide sequence: TGTGCCAGCAGCTTCGCGGCTCAGCCCCAGCATTTT. Complete variable domain (other parts from reference TRBV5-6 and TRBJ1-5): DAGVTQSPTHLIKTRGQQVTLRCSPKSGHDTVSWYQQALGQGPQFIFQYYEEEERQRGNFPDRFSGHQFPNYSSELNVNALLLGDSALYLCASSFAAQPQHFGDGTRLSIL.

V usage is TRBV9 and J usage is TRBJ1-3, with 7 positions matching TRBD1. The CDR3 is made up of 13 amino acids. Germline V gives CDR1 SGDLS, CDR2 YYNGEE. V was pared by 2 bases and J by 7 bases, with 3 bases of the junction left unmatched. The CDR3 here is CASSVPQGNTIYF. DNA of the CDR3: TGTGCCAGCAGCGTTCCACAGGGGAACACCATATATTTT. Filled out from reference TRBV9 and TRBJ1-3, the complete variable domain reads DSGVTQTPKHLITATGQRVTLRCSPRSGDLSVYWYQQSLDQGLQFLIQYYNGEERAKGNILERFSAQQFPDLHSELNLSSLELGDSALYFCASSVPQGNTIYFGEGSWLTVV.

DNA of the CDR3: TGTGCCAGCAGTTACGCCGGGGTTAATGAAAAACTGTTTTTT. Protein sequence: CASSYAGVNEKLFF. V usage is TRBV6-5 and J usage is TRBJ1-4; the D is unclear. There are 14 residues in the CDR3. In germline, CDR1 is MNHEY, CDR2 SVGAGI. The V end lost 2 bases, the J end lost 4 bases, and 8 bases lay between the germline ends.

The genes are TRBV2 and TRBJ2-2; D is undetermined. Germline V gene data show CDR1 as SNHLY and CDR2 as FYNNEI. CDR3 length equals 14 residues. Trimming took 8 bases from V and 4 from J, leaving 14 bases between them. This CDR3 is CASEVAPGTGELFF. For the CDR3, the DNA is TGTGCCAGCGAGGTGGCCCCCGGCACCGGGGAGCTGTTTTTT.

Here the CDR3 DNA reads TGTGCCAGCAGTGAGCGGTTCAGTAGCACAGATACGCAGTATTTT. As protein: CASSERFSSTDTQYF. This sequence joins TRBV2 and TRBJ2-3; unclear D gene. The CDR3 loop spans 15 amino acids. Germline V gene lookup returns CDR1 SNHLY and CDR2 FYNNEI. V lost 3 bases, J lost 0 bases, and 10 bases lay in between.

This chain's CDR3 is CSVGTGGATEAFF. The CDR3 coding sequence is TGCAGCGTAGGGACAGGGGGCGCGACTGAAGCTTTCTTT. V gene TRBV29-1 combines with J gene TRBJ1-1; 12 nucleotides line up with TRBD1. The ends lost 6 bases at V and 5 bases at J; junction bases unmatched: 4. The CDR3 runs 13 residues. In germline, CDR1 is SQVTM, CDR2 ANQGSEA.

This chain joins TRBV6-6 and TRBJ2-7; the match to TRBD1 covers 9 bases. V lost 4 bases to trimming and J lost 5 bases; unmatched junction nucleotides: 12. The germline gives CDR1 MNHNY, CDR2 SVGAGI (reference sequence). The CDR3 extends over 16 amino acids. CDR3 DNA: TGTGCCAGCAGTTCCCCCGCGGGACAGGGCTACGACGAGCAGTACTTC. It is translated as CASSSPAGQGYDEQYF.

The chain carries TRBV11-2 and TRBJ2-1; D possibly corresponds to TRBD1 (6 bases). Germline assignment: CDR1 SGHAT and CDR2 FQNNGV. The CDR3 sequence is 15 residues long. Deletions cut 2 bases from V and 6 bases from J, with 14 bases between. The CDR3 is CASSLLQGEGNEQFF. The DNA for the CDR3 is TGTGCCAGCAGCTTACTACAGGGCGAAGGCAATGAGCAGTTCTTC.

The gene calls are TRBV15 and TRBJ2-1; 8 bases align to TRBD1. This CDR3 is 15 amino acids long. V lost 3 bases, J lost 2 bases, and 3 bases stayed unmatched. Germline V CDR1 and CDR2: LNHNV, YYDKDF (reference sequence). CDR3: CATSSDRGTYNEQFF. CDR3 nucleotides: TGTGCCACCAGCAGTGACAGGGGAACCTACAATGAGCAGTTCTTC.

The V and J genes are TRBV7-9 and TRBJ1-4; D is undetermined. The germline gives CDR1 SEHNR, CDR2 FQNEAQ (reference sequence). The ends were cut back, 5 bases at V and 8 bases at J, with 12 bases in the middle. This CDR3 spans 13 amino acids. In DNA, the CDR3 is TGTGCCAGCAGCGCAGTAAGCGGGGAAAAACTGTTTTTT. Residues: CASSAVSGEKLFF.

The chain is built from TRBV29-1 and TRBJ1-1; 8 bases line up with TRBD1. Germline V gives CDR1 SQVTM, CDR2 ANQGSEA. This CDR3 spans 11 amino acids. The ends lost 6 bases at V and 6 bases at J; junction bases unmatched: 3. The CDR3 protein is CSVDRGSEAFF. In DNA form, the CDR3 reads TGCAGCGTAGACAGGGGCTCTGAAGCTTTCTTT.

DNA for the CDR3: TGTGCCAGCAGCCCAACAGGGGGAACTAATGAAAAACTGTTTTTT. This codes for CASSPTGGTNEKLFF. This chain links TRBV9 with TRBJ1-4; TRBD1 matches 8 bases. This CDR3 is 15 amino acids long. The junction had 3 bases not matched to a gene; V was cut back by 4 bases and J by 1 base. Germline V gene data show CDR1 as SGDLS and CDR2 as YYNGEE.

The chain joins TRBV5-6 to TRBJ2-7; D remains ambiguous. The germline V gene has CDR1 SGHDT and CDR2 YYEEEE. The CDR3 consists of 14 residues. Deletions cut 3 bases from V and 3 bases from J, with 13 bases between. The DNA for the CDR3 is TGTGCCAGCAGCTCGGGTGAGGTTTTCTACGAGCAGTACTTC. Translated: CASSSGEVFYEQYF. Full variable domain (missing parts from reference TRBV5-6 and TRBJ2-7): DAGVTQSPTHLIKTRGQQVTLRCSPKSGHDTVSWYQQALGQGPQFIFQYYEEEERQRGNFPDRFSGHQFPNYSSELNVNALLLGDSALYLCASSSGEVFYEQYFGPGTRLTVT.

J is TRBJ2-1 and V is TRBV5-1; 10 bases fit TRBD2. This CDR3 comprises 18 residues. J lost 0 bases, V lost 4 bases, and 10 bases had no gene match. Germline CDR1 and CDR2: SGHRS and YFSETQ. The CDR3 coding sequence is TGCGCCAGCAGCGAGCGGGGGGGCCTCGTCACCTCCTACAATGAGCAGTTCTTC. This sequence encodes CASSERGGLVTSYNEQFF.

The chain recombines TRBV9 with TRBJ2-2; D not certain. V shed 3 bases and J shed 0 bases, with 3 bases lying between them. This CDR3 is built from 13 residues. The V gene's germline CDR1 is SGDLS and CDR2 YYNGEE. CDR3 region: CASSDSNTGELFF. CDR3 DNA sequence: TGTGCCAGCAGCGACTCGAACACCGGGGAGCTGTTTTTT.

The chain employs TRBV5-1 and TRBJ2-1, with D unresolved. The CDR3 consists of 13 residues. The germline V gene has CDR1 SGHRS and CDR2 YFSETQ. V was cut by 0 bases and J by 4 bases, with 5 bases left in between. CDR3 amino acids: CASSLGTYNEQFF. The CDR3 DNA is TGCGCCAGCAGCTTGGGAACATACAATGAGCAGTTCTTC. Full variable domain (rest looked up from reference TRBV5-1 and TRBJ2-1): KAGVTQTPRYLIKTRGQQVTLSCSPISGHRSVSWYQQTPGQGLQFLFEYFSETQRNKGNFPGRFSGRQFSNSRSEMNVSTLELGDSALYLCASSLGTYNEQFFGPGTRLTVL.

This clone was seen only once. This sequence joins TRBV5-4 and TRBJ2-5, with 9 bases identical to TRBD2. V was pared by 3 bases and J by 5 bases, with 14 bases of the junction left unmatched. Germline values: CDR1 SGHNT, CDR2 YYREEE (reference sequence). CDR3 length: 17 residues. CDR3 in DNA: TGTGCCAGCAGCTCAGCCCCGGAGGTAGCGGGGGCGGAGACCCAGTACTTC. This codes for CASSSAPEVAGAETQYF.

J is TRBJ1-2 and V is TRBV4-2; 12 nucleotides line up with TRBD1. The CDR3 consists of 15 residues. Trimming at V came to 1 base and at J to 6 bases, leaving 3 bases not matched to a gene. Per the germline V gene, CDR1 is LGHNA and CDR2 is YNFKEQ. The CDR3, as DNA: TGTGCCAGCAGCCAAGGGGGACAGGGGGCAAATGGCTACACCTTC. Translated: CASSQGGQGANGYTF.

The chain couples TRBV7-9 to TRBJ2-2, with D unresolved. V was clipped by 1 base and J by 5 bases, with 5 bases between them. CDR3 length equals 13 residues. Germline values: CDR1 SEHNR, CDR2 FQNEAQ (reference sequence). CDR3 DNA: TGTGCCAGCAGCTTAGGAGAAACCGGGGAGCTGTTTTTT. It encodes CASSLGETGELFF.

The gene calls are TRBV9 and TRBJ1-2, with no clear D. This CDR3 has 17 amino acids. Germline CDR1 SGDLS, CDR2 YYNGEE. V was cut by 2 bases and J by 0 bases, with 17 bases left in between. The CDR3 nucleotides are TGTGCCAGCAGCGTTTCCCCCTCCACAGACGCTAACTATGGCTACACCTTC. Translating it yields CASSVSPSTDANYGYTF.